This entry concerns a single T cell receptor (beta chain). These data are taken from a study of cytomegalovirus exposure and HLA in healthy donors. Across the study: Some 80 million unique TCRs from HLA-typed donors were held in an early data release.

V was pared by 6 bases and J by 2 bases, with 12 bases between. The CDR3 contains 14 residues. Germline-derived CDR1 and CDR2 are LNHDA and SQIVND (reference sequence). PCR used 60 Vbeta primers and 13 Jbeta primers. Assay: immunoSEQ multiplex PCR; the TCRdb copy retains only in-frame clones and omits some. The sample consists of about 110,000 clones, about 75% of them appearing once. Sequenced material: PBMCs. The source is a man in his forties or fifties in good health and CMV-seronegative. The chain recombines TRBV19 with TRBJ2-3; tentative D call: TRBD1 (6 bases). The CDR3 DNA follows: TGTGCCAGTAGCCCTAACAGGGCCACAGATACGCAGTATTTT. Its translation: CASSPNRATDTQYF.